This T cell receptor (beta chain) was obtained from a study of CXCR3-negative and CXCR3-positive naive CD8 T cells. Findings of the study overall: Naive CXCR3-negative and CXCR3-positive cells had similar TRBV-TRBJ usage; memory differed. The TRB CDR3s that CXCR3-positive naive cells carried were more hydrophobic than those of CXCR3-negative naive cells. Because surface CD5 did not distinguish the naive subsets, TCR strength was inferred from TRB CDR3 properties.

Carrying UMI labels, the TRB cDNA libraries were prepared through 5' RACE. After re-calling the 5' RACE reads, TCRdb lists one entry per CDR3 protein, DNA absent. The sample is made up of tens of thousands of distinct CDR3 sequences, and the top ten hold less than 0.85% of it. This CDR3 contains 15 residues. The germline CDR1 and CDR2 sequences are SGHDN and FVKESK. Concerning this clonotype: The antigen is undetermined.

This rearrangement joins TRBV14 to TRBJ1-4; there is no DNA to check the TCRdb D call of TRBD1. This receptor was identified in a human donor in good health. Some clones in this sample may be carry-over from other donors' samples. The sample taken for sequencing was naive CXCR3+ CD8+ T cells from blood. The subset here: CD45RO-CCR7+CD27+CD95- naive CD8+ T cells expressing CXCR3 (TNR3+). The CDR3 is CASSQEGQGGEKLFF.